This TCR beta chain was documented in a study of blood T cell repertoires in COVID-19. Profiled with immunoSEQ multiplex PCR; TCRdb holds only in-frame clones, not every one. The sample lists tens of thousands of clones; roughly 96% were seen once. Germline V gives CDR1 MNHEY, CDR2 SVGAGI. V lost 1 base, J lost 5 bases, and 5 bases stayed unmatched. This CDR3 comprises 14 residues. V usage is TRBV6-5 and J usage is TRBJ2-7; 7 positions match TRBD1. This sequence was found in a human donor with active COVID-19. The donor label of this sample is uncertain. Sequenced input: peripheral blood. This chain's CDR3 is CASSYYDRVHEQYF. In DNA form, the CDR3 reads TGTGCCAGCAGTTACTACGACAGGGTCCACGAGCAGTACTTC.